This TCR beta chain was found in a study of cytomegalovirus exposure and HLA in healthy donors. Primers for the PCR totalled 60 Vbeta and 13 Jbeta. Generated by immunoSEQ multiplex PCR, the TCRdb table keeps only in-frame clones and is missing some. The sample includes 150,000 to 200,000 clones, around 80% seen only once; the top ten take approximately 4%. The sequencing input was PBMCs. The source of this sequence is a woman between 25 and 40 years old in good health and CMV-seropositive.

In nucleotides, the CDR3 is TGTGCCAGCAGCTTAGTTGCAGGGACATTCACCGGGGAGCTGTTTTTT. This codes for CASSLVAGTFTGELFF. V and J are TRBV11-2 and TRBJ2-2; weak D call: TRBD1 (6 bases). This CDR3 has 16 amino acids. Germline V CDR1 and CDR2: SGHAT, FQNNGV. Trimming took off 1 base at V and 4 bases at J, with 13 bases between the two ends.